This TCR beta chain originates from a study of regulatory T cells in long-lasting Graves disease. Study-level background: A definition of persistent Graves' disease required over 5 years of antithyroid drugs plus positive TSH receptor antibodies.

Concerning this clonotype: The antigen remains undetermined.

Researchers made TCR beta libraries by using iRepertoire HTBI primers and running Arm-PCR on CDR3 regions. As handled by the study authors: Identification of gene segments yielded around 64 TRBV and 14 TRBJ across samples. Using its own MiXCR run on the multiplex PCR reads, TCRdb lists one record per CDR3 protein. The V and J calls reflect TCRdb's pipeline rather than the authors' work. The data contain over 650,000 distinct CDR3 sequences, 30% of them singletons. The CDR3 covers 15 residues. Germline lookup yields CDR1 SGHVS and CDR2 FNYEAQ. After removal of 5 bases from V and 1 base from J, the junction contained 3 bases not matched to a gene. Noted time point: persistent/refractory GD, antithyroid drugs over 5 years with positive TRAb. PBMC-extracted RNA yielded the TCR library. General observations from the study: Those with persistent disease had in common more public clonotypes (about 3,000) than new patients (approximately 920).

This clonotype was sampled from a female donor with Graves disease. The material sequenced was peripheral blood mononuclear cells (PBMCs), taken when the disease was refractory, from a patient treated with antithyroid drugs. This chain connects TRBV7-6 to TRBJ2-5; 11 positions agree with TRBD2. The CDR3 coding sequence is TGTGCCAGCAGCGTGACTAGCGGGGCCCAAGAGACCCAGTACTTC. Protein product: CASSVTSGAQETQYF.